This T cell receptor (beta chain) emerged from a study of T cell responses to AZD1222 COVID-19 vaccine. Study results and limitations: Vaccine-associated CD4 TCRs spanned spike, dominant at 160-218 and 743-854. Samples come after the peak T cell response, not at day 14. Mostly white British, mostly female donors; authors suggested clonal diversity may be underestimated.

A remark on this clone: Its target is unknown.

Clones were read by immunoSEQ multiplex PCR, and TCRdb kept only the in-frame ones, dropping some. The table lists some 140,000 clones, about 92% of them singletons. The sample here was peripheral blood, taken on day 0 of AZD1222 vaccination. This receptor was taken from an adult in good health.

DNA of the CDR3: TGTGCCAGTAGTCGGAGCGGGGGGCCGAGCTCCTACGAGCAGTACTTC. This sequence encodes CASSRSGGPSSYEQYF. The chain employs TRBV19 and TRBJ2-7; the match to TRBD2 covers 9 bases. The CDR3 extends over 16 amino acids. V shed 5 bases, J shed 0 bases, and the junction held 8 bases outside the gene matches. CDR1 LNHDA and CDR2 SQIVND come from the germline V gene (reference sequence).